This section outlines one T cell receptor beta chain sequence together with its context. Libraries were prepared by immunoSEQ multiplex PCR; TCRdb keeps only in-frame clonotypes and omits some of them. The table includes about 200,000 clones, more than 85% detected once. This sample was included in a study of blood T cell repertoires in COVID-19. About the study: COVID-19 samples from acute and convalescent phases originated in the United States, Italy and Spain.

Germline V gene lookup returns CDR1 MDHEN and CDR2 SYDVKM. V shed 10 bases, J shed 5 bases, and the junction held 10 bases outside the gene matches. This CDR3 is built from 15 residues. This clonotype was obtained from a middle-aged man with acute or convalescent COVID-19. The gene calls are TRBV28 and TRBJ2-2, with 10 bases lining up with TRBD2. Input material: peripheral blood. The CDR3 sequence is CAILGSGRGTGELFF. Written as DNA, the CDR3 is TGTGCCATCTTAGGAAGCGGGAGGGGGACCGGGGAGCTGTTTTTT.